The 3 T cell receptor beta chains below come from one sample, sequenced in a study of tumor-infiltrating lymphocytes in primary liver carcinoma. The investigators made TCR beta cDNA from 400 to 500 ng total RNA, using a constant-region primer. Libraries for TCR beta were built through three nested multiplex PCR rounds, which together made up a slightly modified ARM-PCR procedure. The opening two PCR rounds, about 11 cycles each, paired TRBV1-TRBV30 forward primers with a C-beta reverse primer. TCRdb itself ran the multiplex PCR reads through MiXCR, one entry per CDR3 protein. Here the sample spans 330,000 or so distinct CDR3 sequences, roughly two thirds being singletons. Germline DNA was extracted alongside blood RNA, which was obtained from unsorted whole blood. The sequenced sample was peripheral blood. The receptors shown here come from a middle-aged man with primary liver carcinoma and hepatitis B virus infection.

There are a few counts of this clonotype. CDR3 sequence: CASSFTRGLVGNTIYF. DNA for the CDR3: TGTGCCAGCAGCTTTACCAGGGGGCTCGTCGGAAACACCATATATTTT. The chain recombines TRBV5-6 with TRBJ1-3, with 8 bases fitting TRBD1. This CDR3 comprises 16 residues. Germline V gives CDR1 SGHDT, CDR2 YYEEEE. J lost 4 bases, V lost 2 bases, and 8 bases had no gene match.

This clonotype was found many times. This chain joins TRBV10-3 and TRBJ2-1; 7 bases match TRBD1. The germline V gene encodes CDR1 ENHRY and CDR2 SYGVKD. Trimming at V came to 6 bases and at J to 7 bases, leaving 0 bases not matched to a gene. This CDR3 has 11 amino acids. CDR3 bases: TGTGCCATCAGCAGGGGGAATGAGCAGTTCTTC. This translates into CAISRGNEQFF.

A single count supports this clonotype. A clone one base away is much larger, so this may be a read error. This chain joins TRBV10-2 and TRBJ2-7, with 8 bases aligning to TRBD2. Germline lookup yields CDR1 WSHSY and CDR2 SAAADI. The V segment lost 6 bases and the J segment 5 bases; nucleotides outside the gene matches: 6. The CDR3 consists of 13 residues. The CDR3 DNA reads TGCGCCAGCAGGGTAGCGGGGCGTAACGAGCAGTACTTC. Amino acids: CASRVAGRNEQYF.